Listed here are 5 T cell receptor beta chains from one sample, sequenced in a study of T-cell memory formation after mild COVID-19. From the 5' RACE reads, TCRdb called clonotypes with MiXCR, one entry per CDR3 protein. The sample carries under 300,000 distinct CDR3 sequences, approximately 18% recorded once. Sample: PBMCs or a T cell subset sorted from them (not recorded which). The receptors originated from a man between 18 and 35 years old who had mild COVID-19 (a few samples of this study predate the infection). Cell type and time point are not known.

The gene calls are TRBV6-5 and TRBJ2-1; 11 bases map to TRBD1. Trimming cost V 6 bases and J 4 bases; bases outside gene matches: 5. The CDR3 totals 15 residues. Germline values: CDR1 MNHEY, CDR2 SVGAGI. The CDR3 nucleotides read TGTGCCAGCAGCTACGGACAGGGGGCATACAATGAGCAGTTCTTC. This encodes CASSYGQGAYNEQFF.

This clonotype appeared a few times. The V and J genes are TRBV5-1 and TRBJ1-1; D is possibly TRBD1 (5 bases). Trimming shortened V by 0 bases and J by 0 bases, and 9 bases separated the two germline ends. There are 15 residues in the CDR3. Germline values: CDR1 SGHRS, CDR2 YFSETQ. The CDR3 here is CASSLGGVLNTEAFF. The CDR3 region has the DNA TGCGCCAGCAGCTTGGGGGGGGTGTTGAACACTGAAGCTTTCTTT.

The gene calls are TRBV2 and TRBJ2-7, with D perhaps being TRBD1 or TRBD2 (5 bases each). The CDR3 covers 14 residues. Trimming took 6 bases from V and 5 from J, leaving 17 bases between them. From germline, CDR1 is SNHLY and CDR2 FYNNEI. For the CDR3, the DNA is TGTGCCAGCAGACGGGACGGACCCCTTGACGAGCAGTACGTC. Translated: CASRRDGPLDEQYV.

The chain carries TRBV15 and TRBJ2-1; D might be TRBD2 (5 bases). CDR1 is LNHNV and CDR2 is YYDKDF in the germline V gene (reference sequence). The ends were cut back, 1 base at V and 9 bases at J, with 10 bases in the middle. CDR3 size: 13 residues. CDR3 sequence reads: CATSRGRGIEQFF. The CDR3 bases are TGTGCCACCAGCAGAGGACGGGGAATTGAGCAGTTCTTC.

This clonotype was recorded at least ten times. The V call is TRBV5-1, the J call TRBJ2-2; 9 bases line up with TRBD1. V was pared by 4 bases and J by 6 bases, with 7 bases of the junction left unmatched. This CDR3 comprises 15 residues. In germline, CDR1 is SGHRS, CDR2 YFSETQ. The CDR3 loop is CASSDRTGVPGELFF. The CDR3 bases are TGCGCCAGCAGCGACCGGACAGGGGTCCCCGGGGAGCTGTTTTTT.